The TCR beta chain described here comes from a study of T cell responses to AZD1222 COVID-19 vaccine. TCRdb's table, derived via immunoSEQ multiplex PCR, lists solely in-frame clones and lacks some. The sample includes roughly 130,000 clones, 92% of them seen just once. The CDR3 totals 16 residues. The J segment lost 3 bases and the V segment lost 0 bases, leaving 10 bases of the junction unmatched. CDR1 is GTSNPN, CDR2 SVGIG, per germline (reference sequence). The material sequenced was peripheral blood, taken on day 0 of AZD1222 vaccination. The J gene is TRBJ1-2, the V gene TRBV30; 7 bases map to TRBD1. The TCR sequence derives from an adult in good health. The CDR3 sequence: CAWSVPPTGRDYGYTF. The CDR3, as DNA: TGTGCCTGGAGTGTACCCCCGACAGGGAGGGACTATGGCTACACCTTC. Drawing the rest from reference TRBV30 and TRBJ1-2, the complete variable domain is SQTIHQWPATLVQPVGSPLSLECTVEGTSNPNLYWYRQAAGRGLQLLFYSVGIGQISSEVPQNLSASRPQDRQFILSSKKLLLSDSGFYLCAWSVPPTGRDYGYTFGSGTRLTVV.